This T cell receptor beta chain was identified during a study of blood T cells in healthy people across ages. Then a second PCR, running about 6 to 11 cycles, was carried out with a sample-barcoded 5' primer and a J-beta primer mix. Each CDR3 protein gets one entry after TCRdb re-called the 5' RACE reads with MiXCR. The sample has 760,000 or so distinct CDR3 sequences; around 25% are singletons. The CDR3 has 18 residues. The V segment lost 5 bases and the J segment 9 bases; nucleotides outside the gene matches: 21. Germline CDR1 is DFQATT and CDR2 is SNEGSKA (reference sequence). These data also featured in a second study, about T cells of mothers and their children. As reported in that work: Over 10 million reads per mother and 2.5 million to 3 million per child were obtained.

The receptor comes from a boy younger than 18 in good health. Sequenced: blood. The chain couples TRBV20-1 to TRBJ1-6; 8 bases align to TRBD1. The CDR3 loop reads CSAFSLSLFGQGSSPLHF. The CDR3 DNA reads TGCAGTGCTTTTTCCCTCTCCCTCTTTGGACAGGGATCTTCACCCCTCCACTTT.